This T cell receptor beta chain was captured in a study of CXCR3-negative and CXCR3-positive naive CD8 T cells (dated by TCRdb to between 2017 and 2020). The study in broad terms: In total, approximately 130 million TRB reads were obtained, corresponding to roughly 1.5 +/- 0.3 million reads per library. For the TRBV-TRBJ cluster analysis, the naive subsets came from 5 donors, while the memory cells came from 3 donors. Diversity and physicochemical repertoire analyses were performed on about a dozen donors pooled from two independent experiments. Study-wide conclusions, independent of this receptor: Comparably high repertoire diversity was found in both naive subsets, whereas much lower repertoire diversity was found in memory CD8+ T cells. Because surface CD5, which has been linked to self-reactivity in mice, was comparable between naive subsets, TCR interaction strength was also inferred from TRB CDR3 physicochemical properties. Because CXCR3 expression was partially decreased after cryopreservation, freshly isolated PBMCs were used for most assays. Within the same donor, TRBV-TRBJ usage looked similar between naive CXCR3-negative and CXCR3-positive cells, but memory cells had distinct patterns.

About this clonotype: The target of this receptor is not known.

For each CD8+ T cell subset, flow sorting was done in triplicate, and 300,000 to 350,000 cells per subset went directly into RLT lysis buffer. Using standard density gradient centrifugation, peripheral blood mononuclear cells were isolated from buffy coats. Total RNA was extracted from sorted cells using an RNeasy Mini Kit. The CDR3 sequence holds 13 residues, the cysteine and phenylalanine included. Only the protein sequence is given. The germline V gene yields MDHEN for CDR1 and SYDVKM for CDR2. TCRdb shows the sequencer as NextSeq 550. The Human TCR Profiling Kit (MiLaboratory) was used to prepare UMI-labeled 5' RACE TRB cDNA libraries. The full amount of extracted RNA was used for cDNA synthesis, and the full amount of resulting cDNA was used for PCR amplification. Libraries were prepared in parallel with an identical number of PCR cycles. The published analysis was carried out like this. With a requirement of at least two reads per UMI, MIGEC and MiXCR extracted about 50,000 +/- 10,000 unique UMI-labeled TRB cDNA molecules per library. Each library averaged 40,000 +/- 10,000 functional in-frame TRB CDR3 nucleotide clonotypes without stop codons. After downsampling to 5000 UMI-labeled TRB molecules per sample, diversity metrics such as normalized Shannon-Wiener and Chao1 were calculated in VDJtools. VDJtools was used to calculate clonotype-size-weighted physicochemical properties of the central five CDR3 residues, namely interaction energy, strength, volume and Kidera factor 4. Each CDR3 protein sequence appears as one entry after TCRdb reprocessed the reads, and no DNA is included. The V and J calls follow TCRdb's processing rather than the paper's. This sample's records show 25,000 to 35,000 distinct CDR3 sequences. In total, the top ten clones hold about 10% of the sample.

The receptor was derived from a human donor in good health. Some clones in this sample may be carry-over from other donors' samples. The rearranged segments are TRBV28 and TRBJ2-7. The sample comprised memory CD8+ T cells from blood. The cell subset or site label here, explained by the study, means: conventional CD8+ memory T cells (TMEM), sorted as controls. The encoded CDR3 is CASSHRRTYEQYF.